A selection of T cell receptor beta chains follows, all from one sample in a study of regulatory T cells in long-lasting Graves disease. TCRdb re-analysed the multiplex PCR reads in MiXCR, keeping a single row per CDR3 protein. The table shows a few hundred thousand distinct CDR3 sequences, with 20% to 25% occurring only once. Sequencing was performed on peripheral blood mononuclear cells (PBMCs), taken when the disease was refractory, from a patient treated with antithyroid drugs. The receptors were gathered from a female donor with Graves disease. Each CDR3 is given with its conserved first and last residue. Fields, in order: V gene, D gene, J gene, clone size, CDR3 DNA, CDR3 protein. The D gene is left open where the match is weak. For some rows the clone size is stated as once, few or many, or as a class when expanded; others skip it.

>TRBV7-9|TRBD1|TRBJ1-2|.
TGTGCCAGCAGTCCTGACAGGGGGCTTGGTGGCTACACCTTC
CASSPDRGLGGYTF
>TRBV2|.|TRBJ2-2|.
TGTGCCAGCAGTCCCCATGGGGGGAGCACCGGGGAGCTGTTTTTT
CASSPHGGSTGELFF
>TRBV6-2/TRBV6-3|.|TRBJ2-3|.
TGTGCCAGCAGTTACCGGATCACCCCCCCGGATACGCAGTATTTT
CASSYRITPPDTQYF
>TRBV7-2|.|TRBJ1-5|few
TGTGCCAGCAGCTGGGGGGGGGGGAGCAATCAGCCCCAGCATTTT
CASSWGGGSNQPQHF
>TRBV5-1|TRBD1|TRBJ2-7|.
TGCGCCAGCAGCTTATTCCCGGGACAGGACTACGAGCAGTACTTC
CASSLFPGQDYEQYF
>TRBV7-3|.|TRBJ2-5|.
TGTGCCAGCAGCCCACTCAGGACGGACGAAGAGACCCAGTACTTC
CASSPLRTDEETQYF
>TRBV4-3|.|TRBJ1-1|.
TGCGCCAGCAGCCAAGATCCGACAGGATCGATGAACACTGAAGCTTTCTTT
CASSQDPTGSMNTEAFF
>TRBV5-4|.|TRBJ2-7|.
TGTGCCAGCAGCCCCCGCGGGCCGAGCTCCTACGAGCAGTACTTC
CASSPRGPSSYEQYF
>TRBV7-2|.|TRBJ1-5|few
TGTGCCAGCAGCTTAAGGGGGGGTAACAATCAGCCCCAGCATTTT
CASSLRGGNNQPQHF
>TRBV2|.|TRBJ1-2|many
TGTGCCAGCAGTGTTGGGGGAGACTCCCCTAGCCAGGGCTACACCTTC
CASSVGGDSPSQGYTF
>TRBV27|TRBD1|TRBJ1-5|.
TGTGCCAGCAGCAGACAGGGAACCAGTCAGCCCCAGCATTTT
CASSRQGTSQPQHF
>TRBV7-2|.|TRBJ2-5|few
TGTGCCAGCAGCTTAACAACCGGGACCCAGGAGGGGACCCAGTACTTC
CASSLTTGTQEGTQYF
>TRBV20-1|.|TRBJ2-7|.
TGCAGTGCAACTGCGGGGGACAGCTCCTACGAGCAGTACTTC
CSATAGDSSYEQYF
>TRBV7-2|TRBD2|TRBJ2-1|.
TGTGCCAGCAGCTTATATGGTTCAGGACTAGCGGGGCTCAACAATGAGCAGTTCTTC
CASSLYGSGLAGLNNEQFF
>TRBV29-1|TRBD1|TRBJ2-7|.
TGCAGCGCCACGGACAGGGAAGCTATCGAGCAGTACTTC
CSATDREAIEQYF
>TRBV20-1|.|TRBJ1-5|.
TGCAGTGCTAGGGCAGTTTCGAACCAGCCCCAGCATTTT
CSARAVSNQPQHF
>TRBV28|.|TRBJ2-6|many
TGTGCCAGCAGTTCCCTGACTGGGGCCAACGTCCTGACTTTC
CASSSLTGANVLTF
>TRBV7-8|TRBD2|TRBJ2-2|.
TGTGCCAGCAGCTTACGACTAGCGGGGGCCCTCACCGGGGAGCTGTTTTTT
CASSLRLAGALTGELFF
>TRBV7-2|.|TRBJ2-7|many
TGTGCCAGCAGATTCACGGGGGTTAGCTCCTACGAGCAGTACTTC
CASRFTGVSSYEQYF
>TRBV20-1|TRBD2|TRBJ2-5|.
TGCAGTGCCCGTCTAGCGGGGCGTCAAGAGACCCAGTACTTC
CSARLAGRQETQYF
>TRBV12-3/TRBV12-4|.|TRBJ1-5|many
TGTGCCAGCAGTTTCTGGGGTAATCAGCCCCAGCATTTT
CASSFWGNQPQHF
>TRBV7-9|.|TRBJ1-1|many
TGTGCCAGCAGCTTGGGTAATGAAGCTTTCTTT
CASSLGNEAFF
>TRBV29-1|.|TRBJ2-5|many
TGCAGCGTGAAAGGAGGGTACCCAGAGACCCAGTACTTC
CSVKGGYPETQYF
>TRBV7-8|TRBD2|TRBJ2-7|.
TGTGCCAGCAGCTTAAACTGGGAGGGTTCGTACGAGCAGTACTTC
CASSLNWEGSYEQYF